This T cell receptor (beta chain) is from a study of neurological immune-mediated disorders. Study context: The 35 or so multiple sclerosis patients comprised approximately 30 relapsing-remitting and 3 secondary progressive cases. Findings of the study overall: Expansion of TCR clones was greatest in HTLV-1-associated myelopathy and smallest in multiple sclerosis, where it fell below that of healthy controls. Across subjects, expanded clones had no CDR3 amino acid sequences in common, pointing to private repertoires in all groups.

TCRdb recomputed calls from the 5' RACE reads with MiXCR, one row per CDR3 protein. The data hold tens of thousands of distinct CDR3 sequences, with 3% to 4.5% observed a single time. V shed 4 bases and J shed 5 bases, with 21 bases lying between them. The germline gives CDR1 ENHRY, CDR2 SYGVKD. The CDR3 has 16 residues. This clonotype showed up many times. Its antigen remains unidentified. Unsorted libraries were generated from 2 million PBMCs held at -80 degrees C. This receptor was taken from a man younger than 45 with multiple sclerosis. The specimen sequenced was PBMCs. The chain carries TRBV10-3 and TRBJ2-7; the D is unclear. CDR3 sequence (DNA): TGTGCCATCAGTGCGAGGTCGGGCCCGGGCGGCGACGAGCAGTACTTC. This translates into CAISARSGPGGDEQYF.